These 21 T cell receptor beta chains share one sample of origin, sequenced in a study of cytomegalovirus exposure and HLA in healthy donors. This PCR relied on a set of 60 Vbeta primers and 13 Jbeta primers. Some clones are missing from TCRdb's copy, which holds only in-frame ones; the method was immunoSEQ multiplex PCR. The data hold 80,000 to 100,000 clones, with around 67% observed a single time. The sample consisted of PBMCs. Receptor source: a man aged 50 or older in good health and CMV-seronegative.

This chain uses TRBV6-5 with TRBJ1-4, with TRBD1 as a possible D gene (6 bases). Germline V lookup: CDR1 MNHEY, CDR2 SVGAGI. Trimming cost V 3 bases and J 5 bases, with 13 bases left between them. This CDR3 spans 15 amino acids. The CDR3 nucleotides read TGTGCCAGCAGTTATCGACAGGCCTTAAATGAAAAACTGTTTTTT. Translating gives CASSYRQALNEKLFF.

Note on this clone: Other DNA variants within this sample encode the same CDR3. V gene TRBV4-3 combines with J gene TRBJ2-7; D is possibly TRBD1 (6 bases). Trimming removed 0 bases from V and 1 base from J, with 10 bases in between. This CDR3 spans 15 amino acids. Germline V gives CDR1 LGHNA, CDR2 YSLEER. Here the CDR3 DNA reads TGCGCCAGCAGCCAAGATAGGCAGGGGTCCTACGAGCAGTACTTC. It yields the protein CASSQDRQGSYEQYF.

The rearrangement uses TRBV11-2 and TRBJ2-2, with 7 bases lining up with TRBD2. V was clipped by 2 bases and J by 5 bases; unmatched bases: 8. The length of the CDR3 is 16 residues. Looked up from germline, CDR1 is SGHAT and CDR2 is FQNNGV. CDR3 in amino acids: CASSLHSGLETGELFF. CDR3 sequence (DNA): TGTGCCAGCAGCTTACATTCCGGACTAGAGACCGGGGAGCTGTTTTTT.

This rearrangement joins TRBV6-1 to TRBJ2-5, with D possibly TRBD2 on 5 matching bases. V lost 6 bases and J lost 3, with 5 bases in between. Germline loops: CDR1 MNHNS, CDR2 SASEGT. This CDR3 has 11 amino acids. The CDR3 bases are TGTGCCAGCAGGGAGGAAGAGACCCAGTACTTC. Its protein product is CASREEETQYF.

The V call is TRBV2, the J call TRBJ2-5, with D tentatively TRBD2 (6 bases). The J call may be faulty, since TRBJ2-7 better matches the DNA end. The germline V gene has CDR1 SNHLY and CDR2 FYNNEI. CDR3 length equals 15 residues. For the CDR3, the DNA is TGTGCCAGCAGTGAAAGGCCGGGAGTTCCCTACGAGCAGTACTTC. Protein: CASSERPGVPYEQYF.

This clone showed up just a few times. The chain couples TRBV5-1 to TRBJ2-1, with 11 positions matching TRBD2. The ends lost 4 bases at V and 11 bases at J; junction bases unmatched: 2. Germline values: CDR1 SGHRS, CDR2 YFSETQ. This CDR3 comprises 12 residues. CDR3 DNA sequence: TGCGCCAGCAGCCTAGCGGGGGGTAAGCAGTTCTTC. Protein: CASSLAGGKQFF.

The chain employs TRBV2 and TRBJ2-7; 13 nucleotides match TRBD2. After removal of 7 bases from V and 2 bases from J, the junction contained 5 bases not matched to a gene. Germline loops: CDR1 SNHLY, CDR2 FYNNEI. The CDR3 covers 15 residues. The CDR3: CASMWTSGGTYEQYF. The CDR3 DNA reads TGTGCCAGCATGTGGACTAGCGGGGGCACCTACGAGCAGTACTTC.

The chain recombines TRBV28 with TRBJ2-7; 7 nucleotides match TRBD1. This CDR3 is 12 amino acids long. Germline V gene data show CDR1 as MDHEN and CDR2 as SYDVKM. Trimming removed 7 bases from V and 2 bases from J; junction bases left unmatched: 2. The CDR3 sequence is CASTGQTYEQYF. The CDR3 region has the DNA TGTGCCAGCACGGGACAGACCTACGAGCAGTACTTC.

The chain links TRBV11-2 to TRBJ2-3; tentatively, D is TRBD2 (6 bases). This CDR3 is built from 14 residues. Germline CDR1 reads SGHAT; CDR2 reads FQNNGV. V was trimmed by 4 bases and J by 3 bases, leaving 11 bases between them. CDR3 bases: TGTGCCAGCAGCTCCCCCGGACTAACAGATACGCAGTATTTT. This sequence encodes CASSSPGLTDTQYF. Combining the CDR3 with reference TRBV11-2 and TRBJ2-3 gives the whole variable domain EAGVAQSPRYKIIEKRQSVAFWCNPISGHATLYWYQQILGQGPKLLIQFQNNGVVDDSQLPKDRFSAERLKGVDSTLKIQPAKLEDSAVYLCASSSPGLTDTQYFGPGTRLTVL.

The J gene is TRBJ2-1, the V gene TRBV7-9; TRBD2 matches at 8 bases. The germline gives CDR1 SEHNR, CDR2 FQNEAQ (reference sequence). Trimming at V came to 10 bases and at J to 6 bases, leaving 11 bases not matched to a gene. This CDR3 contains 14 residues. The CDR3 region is CATFDGGAGNEQFF. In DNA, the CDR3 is TGTGCCACCTTTGACGGGGGGGCCGGCAATGAGCAGTTCTTC.

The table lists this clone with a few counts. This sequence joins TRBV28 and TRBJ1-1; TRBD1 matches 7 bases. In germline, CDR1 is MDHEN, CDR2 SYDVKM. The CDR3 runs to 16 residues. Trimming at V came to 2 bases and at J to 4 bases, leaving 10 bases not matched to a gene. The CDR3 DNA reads TGTGCCAGCAGTTTAAATTCCGCAGGGGGAGGCACTGAAGCTTTCTTT. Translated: CASSLNSAGGGTEAFF.

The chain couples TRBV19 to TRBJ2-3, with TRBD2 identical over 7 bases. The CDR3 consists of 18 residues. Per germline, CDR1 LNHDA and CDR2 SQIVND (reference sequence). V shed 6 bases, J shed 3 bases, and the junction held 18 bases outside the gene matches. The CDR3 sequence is CASSLRGSREVWTDTQYF. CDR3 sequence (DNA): TGTGCCAGTAGCCTGCGGGGGAGTAGGGAGGTTTGGACAGATACGCAGTATTTT.

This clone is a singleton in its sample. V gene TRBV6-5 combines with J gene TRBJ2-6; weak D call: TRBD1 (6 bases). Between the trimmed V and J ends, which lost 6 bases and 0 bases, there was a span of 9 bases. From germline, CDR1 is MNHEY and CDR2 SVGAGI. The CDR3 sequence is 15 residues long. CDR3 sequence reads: CASSTGFSGANVLTF. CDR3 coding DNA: TGTGCCAGCAGCACAGGGTTCTCTGGGGCCAACGTCCTGACTTTC.

The CDR3 region has the DNA TGTGCCAGCAGCTCGCTGGGACAGGGCTACAATGAGCAGTTCTTC. It is translated as CASSSLGQGYNEQFF. The chain joins TRBV5-5 to TRBJ2-1; TRBD1 agrees at 9 bases. The CDR3 has 15 amino acids. CDR1 and CDR2 (germline): SGHKS, YYEKEE (reference sequence). V dropped 3 bases and J dropped 3; count of bases not matched to a gene: 4.

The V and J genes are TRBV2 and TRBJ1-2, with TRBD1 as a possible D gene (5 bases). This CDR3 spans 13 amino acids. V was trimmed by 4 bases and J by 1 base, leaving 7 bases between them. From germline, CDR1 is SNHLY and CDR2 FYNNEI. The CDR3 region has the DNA TGTGCCAGCAGTGGACAGATTAACTATGGCTACACCTTC. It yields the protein CASSGQINYGYTF.

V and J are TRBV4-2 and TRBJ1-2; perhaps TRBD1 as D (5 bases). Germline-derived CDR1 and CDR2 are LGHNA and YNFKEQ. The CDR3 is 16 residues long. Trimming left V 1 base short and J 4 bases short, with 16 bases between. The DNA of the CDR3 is TGTGCCAGCAGCCAAGCTTCGGGGGTTAAAGGCTATGGCTACACCTTC. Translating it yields CASSQASGVKGYGYTF.

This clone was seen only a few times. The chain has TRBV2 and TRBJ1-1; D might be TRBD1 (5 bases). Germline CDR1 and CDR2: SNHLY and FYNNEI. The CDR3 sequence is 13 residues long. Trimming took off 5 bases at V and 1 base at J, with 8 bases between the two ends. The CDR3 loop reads CASSRRENTEAFF. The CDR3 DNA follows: TGTGCCAGCAGTCGCAGGGAGAACACTGAAGCTTTCTTT.

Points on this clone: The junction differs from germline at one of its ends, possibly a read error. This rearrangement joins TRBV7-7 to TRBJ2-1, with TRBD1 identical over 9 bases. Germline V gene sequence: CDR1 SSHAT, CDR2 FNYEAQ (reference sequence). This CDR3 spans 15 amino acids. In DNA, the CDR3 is TGTGCTAGCAGCCCGGACAGGGGCGCCTACAATGAGCAGTTCTTC. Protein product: CASSPDRGAYNEQFF.

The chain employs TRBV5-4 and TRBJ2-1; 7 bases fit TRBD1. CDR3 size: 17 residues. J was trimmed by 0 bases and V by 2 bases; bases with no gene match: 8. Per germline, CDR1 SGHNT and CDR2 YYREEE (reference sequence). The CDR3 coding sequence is TGTGCCAGCAGCTTCCTCCTAAGACAGGGCTCCTACAATGAGCAGTTCTTC. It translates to CASSFLLRQGSYNEQFF.

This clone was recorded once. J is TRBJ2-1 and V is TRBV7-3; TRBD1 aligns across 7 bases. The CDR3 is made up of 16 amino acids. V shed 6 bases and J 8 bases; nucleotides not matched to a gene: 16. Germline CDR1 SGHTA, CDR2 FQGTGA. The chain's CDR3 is CASRPAIGQASHEQFF. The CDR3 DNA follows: TGTGCCAGCAGGCCAGCGATAGGACAGGCATCCCATGAGCAGTTCTTC. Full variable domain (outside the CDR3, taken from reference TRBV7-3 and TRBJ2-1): GAGVSQTPSNKVTEKGKYVELRCDPISGHTALYWYRQSLGQGPEFLIYFQGTGAADDSGLPNDRFFAVRPEGSVSTLKIQRTERGDSAVYLCASRPAIGQASHEQFFGPGTRLTVL.

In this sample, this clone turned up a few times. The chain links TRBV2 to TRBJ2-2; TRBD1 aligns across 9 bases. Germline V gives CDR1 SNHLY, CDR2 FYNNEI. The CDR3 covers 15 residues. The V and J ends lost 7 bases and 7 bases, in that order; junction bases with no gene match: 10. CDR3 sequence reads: CASIETGGWSGELFF. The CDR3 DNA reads TGTGCCAGCATCGAGACAGGGGGTTGGAGCGGGGAGCTGTTTTTT.